A selection of T cell receptor beta chains follows, all from one sample in a study of blood T cell repertoires in COVID-19. Some clones are missing from TCRdb's copy, which holds only in-frame ones; the method was immunoSEQ multiplex PCR. The data hold about 250,000 clones, with over 70% observed a single time. Sequencing was done on a sample of peripheral blood. The receptors were sampled from a man aged 40-50 years with acute or convalescent COVID-19. CDR3s include the opening cysteine and the closing phenylalanine or tryptophan. The order of the fields is V gene, D gene, clone size, J gene, CDR3 DNA, CDR3 protein. D genes are given only for firm matches. Not all rows give a size; the values are once, few, many and, for expanded clones, a class.

V gene: TRBV14; D gene: .; clone size: .; J gene: TRBJ1-2; CDR3 DNA: TGTGCCAGCAGCCAAGTTTTTGCGGGTGGCTACACCTTC; CDR3 protein: CASSQVFAGGYTF
V gene: TRBV12-3/TRBV12-4; D gene: .; clone size: few; J gene: TRBJ1-1; CDR3 DNA: TGTGCCAGCACTCTTGGGGGGTTCACAACTTTCTTT; CDR3 protein: CASTLGGFTTFF
V gene: TRBV5-6; D gene: .; clone size: .; J gene: TRBJ2-2; CDR3 DNA: TGTGCCAGCAGCTTGGGCAGGGGACAAACCGGGGAGCTGTTTTTT; CDR3 protein: CASSLGRGQTGELFF
V gene: TRBV2; D gene: .; clone size: .; J gene: TRBJ1-5; CDR3 DNA: TGTGCCAGCAGTGCTGCGAATCAGCCCCAGCATTTT; CDR3 protein: CASSAANQPQHF
V gene: TRBV5-6; D gene: TRBD1; clone size: .; J gene: TRBJ1-6; CDR3 DNA: TGTGCCAGCAGCTTGCGTGTTGGGACAGGGACATCACCCCTCCACTTT; CDR3 protein: CASSLRVGTGTSPLHF
V gene: TRBV7-9; D gene: .; clone size: few; J gene: TRBJ2-1; CDR3 DNA: TGTGCCAGCATCGCAGGGAGGCACAATGAGCAGTTCTTC; CDR3 protein: CASIAGRHNEQFF
V gene: TRBV6-6; D gene: .; clone size: .; J gene: TRBJ2-7; CDR3 DNA: TGTGCCAGCAGGGCGGACTACGAGCAGTACTTC; CDR3 protein: CASRADYEQYF
V gene: TRBV11-2; D gene: TRBD2; clone size: .; J gene: TRBJ2-1; CDR3 DNA: TGTGCCAGCAGCTTCTTAGCGGGAGGGGGCGGGCAGCAGTTCTTC; CDR3 protein: CASSFLAGGGGQQFF
V gene: TRBV24-1; D gene: TRBD1; clone size: .; J gene: TRBJ2-1; CDR3 DNA: TGTGCCACCAGTGATACAGGGGTGCGACAGAGAAATGAGCAGTTCTTC; CDR3 protein: CATSDTGVRQRNEQFF
V gene: TRBV27; D gene: .; clone size: .; J gene: TRBJ1-1; CDR3 DNA: TGTGCCAGCAGTTTAGGTCCCATGGGCGAACTGAACACTGAAGCTTTCTTT; CDR3 protein: CASSLGPMGELNTEAFF
V gene: TRBV2; D gene: .; clone size: .; J gene: TRBJ2-3; CDR3 DNA: TGTGCCAGCAGTGAATCCGGGGTAGTAGATACGCAGTATTTT; CDR3 protein: CASSESGVVDTQYF
V gene: TRBV15; D gene: .; clone size: .; J gene: TRBJ2-7; CDR3 DNA: TGTGCCACCAGCAGAGAGAGGGCGGAGAGCTCCTACGAGCAGTACTTC; CDR3 protein: CATSRERAESSYEQYF
V gene: TRBV2; D gene: TRBD1; clone size: .; J gene: TRBJ1-1; CDR3 DNA: TGTGCCAGCAGAACCGGGACAGGGAATTACGACACTGAAGCTTTCTTT; CDR3 protein: CASRTGTGNYDTEAFF
V gene: TRBV27; D gene: TRBD1; clone size: once; J gene: TRBJ2-1; CDR3 DNA: TGTGCCAGCAGTTTATATGGACAGGGTACGGACAATGAGCAGTTCTTC; CDR3 protein: CASSLYGQGTDNEQFF
V gene: TRBV7-2; D gene: .; clone size: .; J gene: TRBJ1-1; CDR3 DNA: TGTGCCAGCAGCTTAAACGGGGGAGACACTGAAGCTTTCTTT; CDR3 protein: CASSLNGGDTEAFF
V gene: TRBV29-1; D gene: .; clone size: .; J gene: TRBJ1-3; CDR3 DNA: TGCAGCGTTGCAAGGGGTGGGGGAAACACCATATATTTT; CDR3 protein: CSVARGGGNTIYF
V gene: TRBV7-2; D gene: .; clone size: .; J gene: TRBJ2-4; CDR3 DNA: TGTGCCAGCAGCTTGGCACACAGGGCTCAAAACATTCAGTACTTC; CDR3 protein: CASSLAHRAQNIQYF
V gene: TRBV30; D gene: TRBD2; clone size: .; J gene: TRBJ2-5; CDR3 DNA: TGTGCCTGGACTAGCGGGAGACGGGAGACCCAGTACTTC; CDR3 protein: CAWTSGRRETQYF
V gene: TRBV30; D gene: .; clone size: .; J gene: TRBJ2-3; CDR3 DNA: TGTGCCTGGAGGATTAGCGGCACAGATACGCAGTATTTT; CDR3 protein: CAWRISGTDTQYF
V gene: TRBV3-1/TRBV3-2; D gene: .; clone size: .; J gene: TRBJ2-1; CDR3 DNA: TGTGCCAGCAGCCAAGGTGGCCCAATGAATGAGCAGTTCTTC; CDR3 protein: CASSQGGPMNEQFF
V gene: TRBV6-2/TRBV6-3; D gene: TRBD2; clone size: .; J gene: TRBJ2-7; CDR3 DNA: TGTGCCAGCAGCCTCAGCGGGAGTGGCTACGAGCAGTACTTC; CDR3 protein: CASSLSGSGYEQYF
V gene: TRBV5-4; D gene: TRBD1; clone size: .; J gene: TRBJ2-2; CDR3 DNA: TGTGCCAGCAGAACGGGGACAGGGGGCTACACCGGGGAGCTGTTTTTT; CDR3 protein: CASRTGTGGYTGELFF
V gene: TRBV3-1/TRBV3-2; D gene: TRBD1; clone size: .; J gene: TRBJ2-5; CDR3 DNA: TGTGCCAGCAGCACCTACGACAGGGGGCTAGGGGAGACCCAGTACTTC; CDR3 protein: CASSTYDRGLGETQYF
V gene: TRBV5-1; D gene: TRBD1; clone size: .; J gene: TRBJ1-2; CDR3 DNA: TGCGCCAGCAGCTTGTCAGGGGGATCTAACTATGGCTACACCTTC; CDR3 protein: CASSLSGGSNYGYTF
V gene: TRBV5-1; D gene: .; clone size: .; J gene: TRBJ1-1; CDR3 DNA: TGCGCCAGCAGGTTCAGGGACGGGAGCACTGAAGCTTTCTTT; CDR3 protein: CASRFRDGSTEAFF
V gene: TRBV10-3; D gene: .; clone size: .; J gene: TRBJ2-6; CDR3 DNA: TGTGCCATCAGTGAAGGAGGCCCCAAGAGTGGGGCCAACGTCCTGACTTTC; CDR3 protein: CAISEGGPKSGANVLTF
V gene: TRBV5-1; D gene: TRBD2; clone size: .; J gene: TRBJ2-5; CDR3 DNA: TGCGCCAGCAGCATGACTAGCGGGAGGGGGACAGGGGAGACCCAGTACTTC; CDR3 protein: CASSMTSGRGTGETQYF
V gene: TRBV2; D gene: TRBD2; clone size: .; J gene: TRBJ2-2; CDR3 DNA: TGTGCCAGCAGGAGAGGGACTAGCCGAAACACCGGGGAGCTGTTTTTT; CDR3 protein: CASRRGTSRNTGELFF
V gene: TRBV5-1; D gene: .; clone size: .; J gene: TRBJ1-1; CDR3 DNA: TGCGCCAGCAGCTTGGTATTCCAGGGGAACACTGAAGCTTTCTTT; CDR3 protein: CASSLVFQGNTEAFF
V gene: TRBV20-1; D gene: TRBD1; clone size: .; J gene: TRBJ2-5; CDR3 DNA: TGCAGTGCTAGTCGGTTCGACAGGGGGGCCCGGGAGACCCAGTACTTC; CDR3 protein: CSASRFDRGARETQYF
V gene: TRBV6-6; D gene: .; clone size: once; J gene: TRBJ2-3; CDR3 DNA: TGTGCCAGCAGTTACTCTCCTACAGATACGCAGTATTTT; CDR3 protein: CASSYSPTDTQYF
V gene: TRBV7-6; D gene: .; clone size: .; J gene: TRBJ2-5; CDR3 DNA: TGTGCCAGCAGCGAAAGGACTATGGGAGAGACCCAGTACTTC; CDR3 protein: CASSERTMGETQYF
V gene: TRBV7-9; D gene: .; clone size: .; J gene: TRBJ1-2; CDR3 DNA: TGTGCCAGCAGCTTAGTGTCAGTCTATGGCTACACCTTC; CDR3 protein: CASSLVSVYGYTF
V gene: TRBV19; D gene: .; clone size: .; J gene: TRBJ1-2; CDR3 DNA: TGTGCCAGTACCGGCAGCCATAGGGGGGGGCAGGGGAGTTATGGCTACACCTTC; CDR3 protein: CASTGSHRGGQGSYGYTF
V gene: TRBV10-3; D gene: TRBD1; clone size: .; J gene: TRBJ1-2; CDR3 DNA: TGTGCCATCAGTGAACAGGGGGCCAGGGGCTACACCTTC; CDR3 protein: CAISEQGARGYTF
V gene: TRBV30; D gene: TRBD1; clone size: .; J gene: TRBJ1-1; CDR3 DNA: TGTGCCTGGAGGGTGGACAGGGGGACTGAAGCTTTCTTT; CDR3 protein: CAWRVDRGTEAFF
V gene: TRBV3-1/TRBV3-2; D gene: TRBD1; clone size: .; J gene: TRBJ1-2; CDR3 DNA: TGTGCCAGCAGCCAAGTGGGACAGCTTAACTATGGCTACACCTTC; CDR3 protein: CASSQVGQLNYGYTF
V gene: TRBV7-9; D gene: TRBD1; clone size: .; J gene: TRBJ2-2; CDR3 DNA: TGTGCCAGCGGGTGGAGAGGACAGGGGGTGTCCGGGGAGCTGTTTTTT; CDR3 protein: CASGWRGQGVSGELFF
V gene: TRBV7-2; D gene: .; clone size: once; J gene: TRBJ2-5; CDR3 DNA: TGTGCCAGCAGCTCCTTTAGAGGAGAGACCCAGTACTTC; CDR3 protein: CASSSFRGETQYF
V gene: TRBV7-8; D gene: TRBD1; clone size: .; J gene: TRBJ1-2; CDR3 DNA: TGTGCCAGCAGCTTACAGTGGGACAGGGAAGTTGGAGGCTACACCTTC; CDR3 protein: CASSLQWDREVGGYTF
V gene: TRBV29-1; D gene: .; clone size: .; J gene: TRBJ1-2; CDR3 DNA: TGCAGCGTGCAGGCCCGACAGTCTAACTATGGCTACACCTTC; CDR3 protein: CSVQARQSNYGYTF
V gene: TRBV27; D gene: TRBD2; clone size: .; J gene: TRBJ2-2; CDR3 DNA: TGTGCCAGCAGCCCGGGACTAACCGGGGAGCTGTTTTTT; CDR3 protein: CASSPGLTGELFF